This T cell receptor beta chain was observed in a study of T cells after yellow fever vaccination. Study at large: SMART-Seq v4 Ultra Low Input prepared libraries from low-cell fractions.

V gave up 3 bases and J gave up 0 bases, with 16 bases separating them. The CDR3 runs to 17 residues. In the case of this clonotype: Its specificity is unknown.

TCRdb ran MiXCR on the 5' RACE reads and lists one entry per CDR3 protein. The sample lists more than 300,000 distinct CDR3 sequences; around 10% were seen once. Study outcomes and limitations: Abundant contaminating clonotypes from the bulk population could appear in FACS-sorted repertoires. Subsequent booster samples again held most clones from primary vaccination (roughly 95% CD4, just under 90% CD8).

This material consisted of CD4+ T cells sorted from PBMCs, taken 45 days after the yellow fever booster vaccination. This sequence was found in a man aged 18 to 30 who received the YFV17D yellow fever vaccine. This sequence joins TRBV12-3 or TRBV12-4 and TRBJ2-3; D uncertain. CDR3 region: CASSFLTNIESTDTQYF. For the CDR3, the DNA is TGTGCCAGCAGTTTCCTTACGAACATCGAGAGCACAGATACGCAGTATTTT.